This T cell receptor beta chain was obtained from a study of blood T cell repertoires in COVID-19. The wider study: COVID-19 samples from acute and convalescent phases originated in the United States, Italy and Spain. T cells, B-cell-depleted T cells, or PBMCs provided the cDNA or gDNA that served as material.

As for this clone: Other DNA sequences in the sample encode the same CDR3.

V lost 0 bases, J lost 5 bases, and 4 bases stayed unmatched. Germline CDR1 SGHRS, CDR2 YFSETQ. There are 14 residues in the CDR3. In the original workflow: Amplification of reference gene primers provided the estimated nucleated cell counts. Assay: immunoSEQ multiplex PCR; the TCRdb copy retains only in-frame clones and omits some. The V and J calls and clone size are taken from that table; D and trimming were inferred from the DNA. The table records some 71,000 clones, 75% to 90% of them present only once. Sample: peripheral blood. This chain uses TRBV5-1 with TRBJ1-2, with 7 bases that match TRBD1. The TCR sequence derives from a man between 25 and 39 years old with acute or convalescent COVID-19. Written as DNA, the CDR3 is TGCGCCAGCAGCTTGGGACAGGGCAATTATGGCTACACCTTC. It yields the protein CASSLGQGNYGYTF.